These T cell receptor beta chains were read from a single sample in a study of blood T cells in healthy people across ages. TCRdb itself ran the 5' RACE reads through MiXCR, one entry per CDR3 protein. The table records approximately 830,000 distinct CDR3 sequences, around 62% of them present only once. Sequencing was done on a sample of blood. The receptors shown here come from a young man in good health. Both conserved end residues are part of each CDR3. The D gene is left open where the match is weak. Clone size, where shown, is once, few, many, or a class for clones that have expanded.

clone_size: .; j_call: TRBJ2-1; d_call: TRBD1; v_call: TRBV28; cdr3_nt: TGTGCCAGCAGTACCATAAGACAGGGGCAGTTGGAGACCCAGTTCTTC; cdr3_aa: CASSTIRQGQLETQFF
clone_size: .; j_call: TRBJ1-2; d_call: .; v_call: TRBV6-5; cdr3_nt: TGTGCCAGCAGTGACCGCGGACACCACTATGGCTACACCTTC; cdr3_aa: CASSDRGHHYGYTF
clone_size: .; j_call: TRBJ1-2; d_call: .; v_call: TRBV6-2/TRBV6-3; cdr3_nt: TGTGCCAGCAGCAGAGACATGCGGAACCTAAACTATGGCTACACCTTC; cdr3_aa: CASSRDMRNLNYGYTF
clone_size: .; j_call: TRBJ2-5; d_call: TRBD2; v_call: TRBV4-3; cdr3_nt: TGCGCCAGCAGCCAAGGGAGCTCTCTAGCGGGGGGTGGAAAGACCCAGTACTTC; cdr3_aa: CASSQGSSLAGGGKTQYF
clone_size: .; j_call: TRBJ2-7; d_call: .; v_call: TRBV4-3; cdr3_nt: TGCGCCAGCAGCCAATTTGAAGCCTACGAGCAGTACTTC; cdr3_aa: CASSQFEAYEQYF
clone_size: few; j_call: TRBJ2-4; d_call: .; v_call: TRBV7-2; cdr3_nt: TGTGCCTGCGCTCGGGAAAACATTCAGTACTTC; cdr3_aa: CACARENIQYF
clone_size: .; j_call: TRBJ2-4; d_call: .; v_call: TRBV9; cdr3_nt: TGTGCCAGCAGCGTAGATGGCGGGGAGCAGTACTTC; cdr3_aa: CASSVDGGEQYF
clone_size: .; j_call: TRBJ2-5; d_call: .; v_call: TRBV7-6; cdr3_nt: TGTGCCAGCAGCTTAGTTTGGCAACGGGTGGGAGAGACCCAGTACTTC; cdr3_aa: CASSLVWQRVGETQYF
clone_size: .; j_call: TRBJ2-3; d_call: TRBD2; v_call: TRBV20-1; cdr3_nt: TGCAGTGCTAGAAGCGGGGGGCGAGATACGCAGTATTTT; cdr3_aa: CSARSGGRDTQYF
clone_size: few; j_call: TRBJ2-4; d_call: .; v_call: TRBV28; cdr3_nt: TGTGCCAGCAGTTTCCCAGACCTAGCCAAAAACATTCAGTACTTC; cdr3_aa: CASSFPDLAKNIQYF
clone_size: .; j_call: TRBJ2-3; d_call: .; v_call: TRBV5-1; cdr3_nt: TGCGCCAGCAGCCTTGATGAGCCTCCTCGGAAAGATACGCAGTATTTT; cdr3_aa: CASSLDEPPRKDTQYF
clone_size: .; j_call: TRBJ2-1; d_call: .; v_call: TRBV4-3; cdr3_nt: TGCGCCAGCAGCCAACTACAGGGCACCGATGAGCAGTTCTTC; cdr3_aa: CASSQLQGTDEQFF
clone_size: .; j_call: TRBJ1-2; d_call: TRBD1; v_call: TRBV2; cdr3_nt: TGTGCCAGCAGTGAAGCGCTGACAGGGTTTAACTATGGCTACACCTTC; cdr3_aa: CASSEALTGFNYGYTF
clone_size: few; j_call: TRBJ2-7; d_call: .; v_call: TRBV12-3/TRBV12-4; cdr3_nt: TGTGCCAGCAGTGTACCCACGGGATACGAGCAGTACTTC; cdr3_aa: CASSVPTGYEQYF
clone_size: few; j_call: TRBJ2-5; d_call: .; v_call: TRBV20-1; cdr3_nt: TGCAGTGCTAGAGATATGGAGACCCAGTACTTC; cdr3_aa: CSARDMETQYF
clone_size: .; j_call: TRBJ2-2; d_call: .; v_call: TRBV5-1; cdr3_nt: TGCGCCAGCACCAACCATGGGGGGAAGACGAACACCGGGGAGCTGTTTTTT; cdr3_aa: CASTNHGGKTNTGELFF
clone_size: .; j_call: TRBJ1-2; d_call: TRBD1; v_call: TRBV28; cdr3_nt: TGTGCCAGCAGTAATGAAGCGGACAGGGGTAGCTACACCTTC; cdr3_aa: CASSNEADRGSYTF
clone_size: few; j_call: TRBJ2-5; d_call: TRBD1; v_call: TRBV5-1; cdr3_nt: TGCGCCAGCAGCCCGGGACAGGTCGAAGAGACCCAGTACTTC; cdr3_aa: CASSPGQVEETQYF
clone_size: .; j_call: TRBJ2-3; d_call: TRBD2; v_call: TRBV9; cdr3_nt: TGTGCCAGCAGCCCAGGTAGGGGGCGCGGACTAGCGGACACAGATACGCAGTATTTT; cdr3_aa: CASSPGRGRGLADTDTQYF
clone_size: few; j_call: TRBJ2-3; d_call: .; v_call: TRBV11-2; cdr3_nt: TGTGCCAGCAGCCTCGAAAGACTGAACACAGATACGCAGTATTTT; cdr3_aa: CASSLERLNTDTQYF
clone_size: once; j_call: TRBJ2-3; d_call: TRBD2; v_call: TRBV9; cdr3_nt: TGTGCCAGCAGCGACCCGGGACTAGCAGATACGCAGTATTTT; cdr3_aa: CASSDPGLADTQYF
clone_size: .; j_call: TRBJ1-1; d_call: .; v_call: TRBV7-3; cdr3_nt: TGTGCCAGCAGCTCCACGGGTCTGGCTGAAGCTTTCTTT; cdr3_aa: CASSSTGLAEAFF
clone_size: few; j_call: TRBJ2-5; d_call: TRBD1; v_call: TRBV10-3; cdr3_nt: TGTGCCATCAGTGAAGCCGGGACAGGGGGAGAGACCCAGTACTTC; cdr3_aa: CAISEAGTGGETQYF
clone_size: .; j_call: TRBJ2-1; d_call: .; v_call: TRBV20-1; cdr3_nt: TGCAGTGCTAGATCGGTGGGGCCAAGAAGCAATGAGCAGTTCTTC; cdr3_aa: CSARSVGPRSNEQFF
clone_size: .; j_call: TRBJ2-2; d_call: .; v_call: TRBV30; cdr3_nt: TGTGCCTGGTTTGGGGCAGGGGCAAACACCGGGGAGCTGTTTTTT; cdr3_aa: CAWFGAGANTGELFF
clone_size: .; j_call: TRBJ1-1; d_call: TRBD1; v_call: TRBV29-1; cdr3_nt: TGCAGCGCCAAACAGGGGGCTTCGGACACTGAAGCTTTCTTT; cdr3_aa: CSAKQGASDTEAFF
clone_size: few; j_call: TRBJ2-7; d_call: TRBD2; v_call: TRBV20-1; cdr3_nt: TGCAGTGCTAGAGCCCCTGAGCGGGGGGTACCCTACGAGCAGTACTTC; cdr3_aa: CSARAPERGVPYEQYF
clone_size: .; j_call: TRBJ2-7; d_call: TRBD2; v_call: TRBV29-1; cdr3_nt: TGCAGCGTTGAAGGCGGGGGTTTCTACGAGCAGTACTTC; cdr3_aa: CSVEGGGFYEQYF
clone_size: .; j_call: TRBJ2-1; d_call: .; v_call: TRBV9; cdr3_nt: TGTGCCAGCAGCGTAGACCTCGACTCTCAAGAGACCCAGTTCTTC; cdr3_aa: CASSVDLDSQETQFF